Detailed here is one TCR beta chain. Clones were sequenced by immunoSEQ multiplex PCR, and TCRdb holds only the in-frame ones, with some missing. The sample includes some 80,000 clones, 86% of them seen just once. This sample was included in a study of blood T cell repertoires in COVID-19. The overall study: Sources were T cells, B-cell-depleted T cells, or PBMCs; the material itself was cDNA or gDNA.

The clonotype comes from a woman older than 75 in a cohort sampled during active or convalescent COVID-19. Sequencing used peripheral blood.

The CDR3 DNA sequence: TGTGCCTACACAAAAGCGGGAGGGCCGCGAAATGAGCAGTTCTTC. This sequence encodes CAYTKAGGPRNEQFF. The genes are TRBV30 and TRBJ2-1, with TRBD2 identical over 10 bases. The V gene end was trimmed by 7 bases and the J gene end by 7 bases; junction bases not matched to a gene: 13. Germline V gives CDR1 GTSNPN, CDR2 SVGIG (reference sequence). This CDR3 is built from 15 residues.